This TCR beta chain was sequenced in a study of T cell repertoires in cytomegalovirus infection. On the study more broadly: Evidence of both CMV infection and a matching HLA type came from public TCR beta signatures. Study findings and constraints: Pooled public TCR beta family frequency picked out CMV carriers with the relevant HLA. CMV-specific HLA-C-restricted TCR beta clonotypes dominated the ex vivo response.

TCRdb re-called the reads with MiXCR, one entry per CDR3 protein. The sample includes 200,000 to 300,000 distinct CDR3 sequences, 9.1% of them seen just once. Between the trimmed V and J ends, which lost 4 bases and 2 bases, there was a span of 8 bases. Germline CDR1 reads SGHTA; CDR2 reads FQGTGA. The CDR3 sequence is 13 residues long. This clonotype was observed many times. Its antigen remains unknown. Sample: PBMCs. The V call is TRBV7-3, the J call TRBJ1-1; no reliable D call. This sequence was found in a human donor in good health (CMV status not recorded). Some clones in this sample may be carry-over from other donors' samples. CDR3 DNA sequence: TGTGCCAGCAGCTACTACACAAACACTGAAGCTTTCTTT. It specifies CASSYYTNTEAFF.